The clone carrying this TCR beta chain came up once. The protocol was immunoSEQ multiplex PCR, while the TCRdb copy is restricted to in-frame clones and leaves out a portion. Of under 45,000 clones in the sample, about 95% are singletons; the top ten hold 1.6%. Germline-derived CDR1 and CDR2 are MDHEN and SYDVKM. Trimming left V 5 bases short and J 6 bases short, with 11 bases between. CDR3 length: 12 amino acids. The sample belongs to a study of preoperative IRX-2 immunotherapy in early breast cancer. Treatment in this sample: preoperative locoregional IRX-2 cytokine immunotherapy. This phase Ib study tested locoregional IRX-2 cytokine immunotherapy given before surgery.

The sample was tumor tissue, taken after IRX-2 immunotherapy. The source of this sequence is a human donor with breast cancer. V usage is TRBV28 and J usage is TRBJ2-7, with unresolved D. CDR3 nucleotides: TGTGCCAGCAGTCTATCCTACGGCGAGCAGTACTTC. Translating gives CASSLSYGEQYF.